The source of this T cell receptor (beta chain) is a study of graft-versus-host responses after intestinal transplantation. TCRdb's copy holds only in-frame clones and misses some; the assay was immunoSEQ multiplex PCR. The sample records roughly 70,000 clones, roughly 92% being singletons. From germline, CDR1 is MDHEN and CDR2 SYDVKM. The CDR3 consists of 17 residues. Germline trimming cut 5 bases from V and 3 bases from J; bases unmatched to any gene: 15. Material: bone marrow, obtained 700 to 850 days after intestinal transplantation. The clonotype originates from a human patient who received an intestinal transplant, so some T cells may come from the graft donor. The chain uses TRBV28 and TRBJ2-5; TRBD2 aligns across 7 bases. DNA of the CDR3: TGTGCCAGCAGTCCCCCCCGGTTGGGAGGGACGGAAGAGACCCAGTACTTC. Translating it yields CASSPPRLGGTEETQYF.